This TCR beta chain was retrieved from a study of blood T cells in healthy people across ages. Between the trimmed V and J ends, which lost 8 bases and 6 bases, there was a span of 13 bases. This CDR3 comprises 12 residues. Per germline, CDR1 SEHNR and CDR2 FQNEAQ (reference sequence). A J-beta primer mix and a sample-barcoded 5' primer were used in a second PCR of about 7 to 12 cycles. MiXCR was run by TCRdb on the 5' RACE reads, yielding one entry per CDR3 protein. The table lists over 750,000 distinct CDR3 sequences, 20% to 25% of them singletons, with 8% to 10% in the top ten. This sample also belongs to another study, concerning T cells of mothers and their children. As that report states: All RNA that had been extracted was used for cDNA synthesis at approximately 1.5 ug per 15 ul.

This clonotype was obtained from a boy under 18 in good health. The J gene is TRBJ1-1, the V gene TRBV7-9; perhaps TRBD1 as D (5 bases). The specimen sequenced was blood. In DNA form, the CDR3 reads TGTGCCAGCTCCGCTGGGGGGGCTGAAGCTTTCTTT. Amino acid sequence: CASSAGGAEAFF. The whole variable domain, remainder taken from reference TRBV7-9 and TRBJ1-1, is DTGVSQNPRHKITKRGQNVTFRCDPISEHNRLYWYRQTLGQGPEFLTYFQNEAQLEKSRLLSDRFSAERPKGSFSTLEIQRTEQGDSAMYLCASSAGGAEAFFGQGTRLTVV.